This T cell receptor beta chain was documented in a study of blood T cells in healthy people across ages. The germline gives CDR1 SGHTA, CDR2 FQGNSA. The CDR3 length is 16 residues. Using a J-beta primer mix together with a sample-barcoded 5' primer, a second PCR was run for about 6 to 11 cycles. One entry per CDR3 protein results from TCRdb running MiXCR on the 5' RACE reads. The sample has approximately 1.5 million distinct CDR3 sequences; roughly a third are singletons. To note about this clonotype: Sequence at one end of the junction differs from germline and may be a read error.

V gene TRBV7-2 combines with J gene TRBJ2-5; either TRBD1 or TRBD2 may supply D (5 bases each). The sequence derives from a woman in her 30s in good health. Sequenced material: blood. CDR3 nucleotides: TGTGCCAGCAGCCTCGATGGGGGAGCCTTCCAAGGGACCCAGTACTTC. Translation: CASSLDGGAFQGTQYF.